Following are 3 T cell receptor beta chains from one sample sequenced in a study of blood T cells in healthy people across ages. PCR was performed a second time for about 6 to 11 cycles using a sample-barcoded 5' primer and a J-beta primer mix. One entry per CDR3 protein results from TCRdb running MiXCR on the 5' RACE reads. The sample lists 1.5 million to 2 million distinct CDR3 sequences, about 50% seen once, with over 2% in the top ten. Sequenced material: blood. Receptors originate from a woman aged 40 to 55 in good health.

As regards this clonotype: A junction boundary mismatches the germline segment, possibly from a read error. The rearrangement uses TRBV9 and TRBJ2-5; 7 positions agree with TRBD2. This CDR3 has 15 amino acids. The V gene's germline CDR1 is SGDLS and CDR2 YYNGEE. CDR3 region: CASSVNVAGAETRYF. The CDR3 DNA reads TGTGCCAGCAGCGTGAATGTGGCGGGAGCAGAGACCCGGTACTTC. Using reference TRBV9 and TRBJ2-5 for the parts outside the CDR3, the full variable domain is DSGVTQTPKHLITATGQRVTLRCSPRSGDLSVYWYQQSLDQGLQFLIQYYNGEERAKGNILERFSAQQFPDLHSELNLSSLELGDSALYFCASSVNVAGAETRYFGPGTRLLVL.

This rearrangement joins TRBV7-2 to TRBJ2-4; the D gene is possibly TRBD2 (7 bases). Trimming took 3 bases from V and 8 from J, leaving 14 bases between them. The CDR3 covers 14 residues. Germline V gene lookup returns CDR1 SGHTA and CDR2 FQGNSA. The CDR3 is CASSLSRGGDIQYF. The CDR3 nucleotides read TGTGCCAGCAGCTTGTCTAGAGGGGGGGACATTCAGTACTTC. Variable domain in full (rest from reference TRBV7-2 and TRBJ2-4): GAGVSQSPSNKVTEKGKDVELRCDPISGHTALYWYRQSLGQGLEFLIYFQGNSAPDKSGLPSDRFSAERTGGSVSTLTIQRTQQEDSAVYLCASSLSRGGDIQYFGAGTRLSVL.

V and J are TRBV6-1 and TRBJ1-6; the D is unclear. V lost 4 bases to trimming and J lost 0 bases, with 13 bases between them. CDR3 size: 17 residues. Germline lookup yields CDR1 MNHNS and CDR2 SASEGT. In DNA, the CDR3 is TGTGCCAGCAGTGTGGGCCCGCCGAGCTCCTATAATTCACCCCTCCACTTT. This codes for CASSVGPPSSYNSPLHF.